These 18 T cell receptor beta chains share one sample of origin, sequenced in a study of OX40 agonist ivuxolimab in advanced cancers. Libraries were prepared by immunoSEQ multiplex PCR; TCRdb keeps only in-frame clonotypes and omits some of them. The top ten clones hold about 34% of a sample with approximately 22,000 clones, around nine tenths of them seen once. This material consisted of CD4+ or CD8+ T cells sorted from blood, taken in a trial of the OX40 agonist ivuxolimab. These receptors all stem from an adult with an advanced solid tumor such as melanoma, head and neck, liver or kidney cancer.

V and J are TRBV11-3 and TRBJ2-7; either TRBD1 or TRBD2 may supply D (5 bases each). Germline-derived CDR1 and CDR2 are SGHNT and YENEEA. This CDR3 region has 13 residues. The V and J ends lost 5 bases and 3 bases respectively, with 11 bases between them. This chain's CDR3 is CASSPGPYYEQYF. CDR3 nucleotides: TGTGCCAGCAGCCCGGGACCTTACTACGAGCAGTACTTC.

The chain carries TRBV19 and TRBJ1-1; a weak D match, TRBD1 (5 bases). Trimming removed 3 bases from V and 1 base from J, with 9 bases in between. Germline V gene data show CDR1 as LNHDA and CDR2 as SQIVND (reference sequence). The CDR3 is 14 residues long. This CDR3 reads CASSIGQGNTEAFF. The DNA of the CDR3 is TGTGCCAGTAGTATTGGGCAGGGGAACACTGAAGCTTTCTTT.

The chain employs TRBV7-2 and TRBJ1-5; a possible D gene is TRBD1 (5 bases). CDR1 and CDR2 from the germline V gene are SGHTA and FQGNSA. This CDR3 has 14 amino acids. The germline V and J ends were trimmed by 5 bases and 0 bases, with 8 bases remaining between them. The DNA for the CDR3 is TGTGCCAGCAGCGGAGGGGTTAGCAATCAGCCCCAGCATTTT. This sequence encodes CASSGGVSNQPQHF.

V and J are TRBV19 and TRBJ2-7, with TRBD1 matching over 7 bases. Trimming took 3 bases from V and 6 from J; bases not matched to a gene: 11. This CDR3 comprises 15 residues. Germline-derived CDR1 and CDR2 are LNHDA and SQIVND (reference sequence). The CDR3 reads CASSIDEGASVEQYF. DNA of the CDR3: TGTGCCAGTAGTATTGATGAGGGGGCATCAGTCGAGCAGTACTTC.

This chain connects TRBV7-2 to TRBJ2-7, with TRBD2 as a possible D gene (5 bases). With 3 bases removed from V and 2 bases from J, the gap between germline ends came to 11 bases. Germline CDR1 is SGHTA and CDR2 is FQGNSA. The CDR3 runs to 14 residues. Written as DNA, the CDR3 is TGTGCCAGCAGCTTTGGAGGATCCACCTACGAGCAGTACTTC. Amino acid sequence: CASSFGGSTYEQYF.

The rearrangement joins TRBV6-5 to TRBJ1-4; TRBD1 aligns across 12 bases. The CDR3 has 16 residues. Unmatched junction bases numbered 3, after V lost 4 bases and J lost 3 bases. Looked up from germline, CDR1 is MNHEY and CDR2 is SVGAGI. In DNA form, the CDR3 reads TGTGCCAGCAGTTTGGGACAGGGGGCGGCTAATGAAAAACTGTTTTTT. Amino acid sequence: CASSLGQGAANEKLFF.

The chain recombines TRBV14 with TRBJ2-1; 8 nucleotides agree with TRBD2. Trimming took 2 bases from V and 4 from J; bases not matched to a gene: 4. CDR1 and CDR2 (germline): SGHDN, FVKESK. The CDR3 is 15 amino acids. CDR3 protein: CASSQSAGAYNEQFF. Here the CDR3 DNA reads TGTGCCAGCAGCCAATCAGCGGGAGCTTACAATGAGCAGTTCTTC.

The chain recombines TRBV27 with TRBJ2-7, with TRBD2 matching over 13 bases. The germline CDR1 and CDR2 sequences are MNHEY and SMNVEV (reference sequence). The CDR3 extends over 17 amino acids. Trimming took 4 bases from V and 2 from J; bases not matched to a gene: 8. CDR3 sequence: CASSWIGTSGATYEQYF. In nucleotides, the CDR3 is TGTGCCAGCAGTTGGATCGGGACTAGCGGGGCAACCTACGAGCAGTACTTC.

The chain employs TRBV12-2 and TRBJ2-7; the table's D call of TRBD2 was not tested on the DNA. TRBV12-2 constitutes a pseudogene. The CDR3 contains 12 residues. The DNA for the CDR3 is TGTGCAAGGAGGGGCGGGAGCTACGAGCAGTACTTC. Its translation is CARRGGSYEQYF.

This chain joins TRBV30 and TRBJ1-5; no firm D call. Germline V gene data show CDR1 as GTSNPN and CDR2 as SVGIG (reference sequence). The CDR3 is 15 amino acids. The ends were cut back, 0 bases at V and 1 base at J, with 10 bases in the middle. CDR3 amino acids: CAWSVHLGSNQPQHF. The DNA for the CDR3 is TGTGCCTGGAGTGTACATTTGGGCAGCAATCAGCCCCAGCATTTT.

The chain carries TRBV9 and TRBJ2-1, with D possibly TRBD1 on 5 matching bases. CDR3 length: 15 amino acids. CDR1 SGDLS and CDR2 YYNGEE come from the germline V gene. V was clipped by 0 bases and J by 2 bases, with 9 bases between them. The DNA of the CDR3 is TGTGCCAGCAGCGTAGGGGGCCTGGCCTACAATGAGCAGTTCTTC. As protein: CASSVGGLAYNEQFF.

This chain links TRBV5-5 with TRBJ1-5, with D maybe TRBD1 (5 bases). Between the trimmed V and J ends, which lost 1 base and 5 bases, there was a span of 13 bases. This CDR3 contains 15 residues. The V gene's germline CDR1 is SGHKS and CDR2 YYEKEE (reference sequence). This CDR3 reads CASSLLGERDQPQHF. CDR3 sequence (DNA): TGTGCCAGCAGCTTGTTGGGGGAAAGGGATCAGCCCCAGCATTTT. Looking up the rest from reference TRBV5-5 and TRBJ1-5 gives the full variable domain: DAGVTQSPTHLIKTRGQQVTLRCSPISGHKSVSWYQQVLGQGPQFIFQYYEKEERGRGNFPDRFSARQFPNYSSELNVNALLLGDSALYLCASSLLGERDQPQHFGDGTRLSIL.

The J gene is TRBJ1-1, the V gene TRBV16, with unresolved D. The CDR3 spans 14 residues. The V and J ends lost 3 bases and 6 bases respectively, with 14 bases between them. CDR1 and CDR2 (germline): KGHSY, FQNENV. The CDR3 region has the DNA TGTGCCAGCAGCCATTTGGACCTAGATTCTGAAGCTTTCTTT. Translating it yields CASSHLDLDSEAFF.

The chain combines TRBV5-4 with TRBJ2-1, with 8 nucleotides matching TRBD2. The germline gives CDR1 SGHNT, CDR2 YYREEE (reference sequence). This CDR3 region has 17 residues. V lost 5 bases and J lost 0; bases outside the gene matches: 10. As DNA, the CDR3 is TGTGCCAGCAGACCCGGGACTAGTGCGAGCTCCTACAATGAGCAGTTCTTC. This translates into CASRPGTSASSYNEQFF.

The rearrangement links TRBV27 to TRBJ2-5, with 9 bases that match TRBD2. The CDR3 sequence is 16 residues long. Germline V gene data show CDR1 as MNHEY and CDR2 as SMNVEV (reference sequence). The J segment lost 1 base and the V segment lost 1 base, leaving 4 bases of the junction unmatched. CDR3: CASSLYAGGPQETQYF. For the CDR3, the DNA is TGTGCCAGCAGTTTATATGCGGGAGGGCCCCAAGAGACCCAGTACTTC.

The genes are TRBV2 and TRBJ1-2; TRBD1 matches 11 bases. There are 15 residues in the CDR3. Germline assignment: CDR1 SNHLY and CDR2 FYNNEI. V lost 5 bases and J lost 2; bases outside the gene matches: 4. The CDR3 DNA is TGTGCCAGCAGTCGGGACAGGGGGAAGAACTATGGCTACACCTTC. This encodes CASSRDRGKNYGYTF. The complete variable domain, with remaining parts taken from reference TRBV2 and TRBJ1-2, reads EPEVTQTPSHQVTQMGQEVILRCVPISNHLYFYWYRQILGQKVEFLVSFYNNEISEKSEIFDDQFSVERPDGSNFTLKIRSTKLEDSAMYFCASSRDRGKNYGYTFGSGTRLTVV.

The rearrangement uses TRBV9 and TRBJ2-1, with a tentative D call TRBD2 (5 bases). The CDR3 has 13 amino acids. The V end lost 3 bases, the J end lost 1 base, and 5 bases lay between the germline ends. Germline lookup yields CDR1 SGDLS and CDR2 YYNGEE. The DNA for the CDR3 is TGTGCCAGCAGCGAGCGGTCCTACAATGAGCAGTTCTTC. This sequence encodes CASSERSYNEQFF.

The chain carries TRBV6-6 and TRBJ2-7; D gene unclear. Germline CDR1 is MNHNY and CDR2 is SVGAGI (reference sequence). Trimming stripped 2 bases from V and 6 bases from J, with 8 bases between. There are 12 residues in the CDR3. CDR3 DNA: TGTGCCAGCAGTTACGGGCCTCCCGAGCAGTACTTC. It translates to CASSYGPPEQYF.